These 5 T cell receptor beta chains originate from one sample sequenced in a study of blood T cell repertoires in COVID-19. Assay: immunoSEQ multiplex PCR; the TCRdb copy retains only in-frame clones and omits some. Of 240,000 or so clones detected, about 80% appear once; the ten largest clones hold about 2%. The sample consisted of peripheral blood. All receptors come from a woman of 80 years or more with acute or convalescent COVID-19.

The DNA of the CDR3 is TGTGCCAGCAGCAGGGAATACTCACCCCTCCACTTT. Amino acid sequence: CASSREYSPLHF. The chain recombines TRBV12-3 or TRBV12-4 with TRBJ1-6, with D possibly being TRBD1 (5 bases). This CDR3 comprises 12 residues. V lost 6 bases, J lost 10 bases, and 10 bases lay in between.

This clone was seen more than once but under ten times. This chain links TRBV28 with TRBJ2-3; possibly TRBD2 for D (5 bases). Germline V gene sequence: CDR1 MDHEN, CDR2 SYDVKM. The ends were cut back, 6 bases at V and 4 bases at J, with 14 bases in the middle. The CDR3 runs to 14 residues. The DNA of the CDR3 is TGTGCCAGCAGACGTAGCGTGGGCGCAGATACGCAGTATTTT. Protein sequence: CASRRSVGADTQYF.

This chain uses TRBV4-2 with TRBJ1-4; 7 bases line up with TRBD1. CDR3 length: 16 amino acids. V was pared by 4 bases and J by 5 bases, with 10 bases of the junction left unmatched. Germline V CDR1 and CDR2: LGHNA, YNFKEQ. CDR3 nucleotides: TGTGCCAGCAGCCTCCGACAGGGTTCGTCGAATGAAAAACTGTTTTTT. This sequence encodes CASSLRQGSSNEKLFF.

The rearrangement links TRBV7-2 to TRBJ2-1; 8 nucleotides match TRBD2. V lost 5 bases and J lost 6; bases outside the gene matches: 3. This CDR3 spans 13 amino acids. Germline V gene sequence: CDR1 SGHTA, CDR2 FQGNSA. The CDR3 DNA reads TGTGCCAGCAGCGTAGGGACTAGCAATGAGCAGTTCTTC. This translates into CASSVGTSNEQFF.

The V and J genes are TRBV28 and TRBJ1-5; 7 nucleotides agree with TRBD1. The CDR3 contains 15 residues. Germline V CDR1 and CDR2: MDHEN, SYDVKM. J gave up 7 bases and V 3 bases, and 9 bases lay outside the gene matches. CDR3 bases: TGTGCCAGCAGTTTTCGGGACAGACATACCCAGCCCCAGCATTTT. It is translated as CASSFRDRHTQPQHF.